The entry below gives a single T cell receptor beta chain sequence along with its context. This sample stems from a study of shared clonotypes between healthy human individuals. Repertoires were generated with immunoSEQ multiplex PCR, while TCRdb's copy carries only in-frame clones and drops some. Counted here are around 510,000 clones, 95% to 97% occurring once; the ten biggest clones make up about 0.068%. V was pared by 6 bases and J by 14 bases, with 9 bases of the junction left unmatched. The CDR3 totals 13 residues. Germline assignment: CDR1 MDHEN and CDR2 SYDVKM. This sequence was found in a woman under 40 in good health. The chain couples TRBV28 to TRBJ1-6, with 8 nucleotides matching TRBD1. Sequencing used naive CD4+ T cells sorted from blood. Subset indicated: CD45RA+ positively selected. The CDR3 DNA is TGTGCCAGCAGCTCGGACAGGGTTTCGACCCTCCACTTT. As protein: CASSSDRVSTLHF. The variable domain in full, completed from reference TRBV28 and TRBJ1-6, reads DVKVTQSSRYLVKRTGEKVFLECVQDMDHENMFWYRQDPGLGLRLIYFSYDVKMKEKGDIPEGYSVSREKKERFSLILESASTNQTSMYLCASSSDRVSTLHFGNGTRLTVT.